These 2 T cell receptor beta chains originate from one sample sequenced in a study of response to subunit inactivated influenza vaccine (dated by TCRdb to 2016 to 2019). Libraries were made using RT-PCR. Sequencer: Illumina HiSeq 2500. TCRdb reworked the public reads: Q25 trimming with fastp, MiXCR clone assembly, productive beta chains retained. A single entry per CDR3 protein holds the most common genes and DNA from its merged rows. Recorded for this sample are about 540,000 distinct CDR3 sequences; around 21% of them occurred a single time. Clones ranked in the top ten supply 2.8% of the sample. Separately, the same data were catalogued under a study of T cells expressing NK-cell markers. Taken from the second paper: TCR beta cDNA libraries were prepared using 5'RACE template switching, which introduced a universal primer site and unique molecular identifiers.

Sequenced here: CD4+ T cells sorted from PBMCs, sampled roughly 13 days after vaccination. The receptors originated from a man aged 45-65 years who received an inactivated influenza vaccine. Donor details come from another sample of the same person, matched by shared clones.

This clonotype has only a few counts. The chain joins TRBV20-1 to TRBJ2-7, with 7 bases fitting TRBD1. Trimming removed 6 bases from V and 5 bases from J; junction bases left unmatched: 7. This CDR3 comprises 12 residues. Germline V CDR1 and CDR2: DFQATT, SNEGSKA (reference sequence). The CDR3 bases are TGCAGTGCAAACCACAGGGGCAACGAGCAGTACTTC. Translating gives CSANHRGNEQYF.

This clonotype was found a few times. The chain is built from TRBV3-1 and TRBJ2-4; no clear D gene. Germline CDR1 reads LGHDT; CDR2 reads YNNKEL (reference sequence). V was trimmed by 3 bases and J by 6 bases, leaving 12 bases between them. The CDR3 runs 14 residues. The CDR3 here is CASSHRWSRNIQYF. CDR3 DNA: TGTGCCAGCAGCCACAGATGGAGTCGAAACATTCAGTACTTC.